This T cell receptor (beta chain) stems from a study of cytomegalovirus exposure and HLA in healthy donors. General observations from the study: There were some V segments, including TRBV6-2 and TRBV6-3, excluded as indistinguishable.

The CDR3 loop spans 13 amino acids. CDR1 and CDR2 from the germline V gene are MGHRA and YSYEKL. V was shortened by 0 bases and J by 4 bases, with 4 bases between the two germline ends. The donors were healthy bone marrow donors. A note on this clone: The antigen remains unidentified.

PCR primers comprised 60 Vbeta and 13 Jbeta primers. Authors' processing steps: In a later analysis, of 80 million to 90 million unique beta chains, roughly 10 million appeared in at least two donors. Sequencing was performed with immunoSEQ multiplex PCR; in TCRdb, only in-frame clones are kept and a portion is missing. That table is the source of V, J and clone size, and D and trimming were worked out from the DNA. This table has about 120,000 clones, over 75% appearing once. The sequence was collected from a woman younger than 35 in good health and CMV-seronegative. Sequencing input: PBMCs. The rearrangement uses TRBV4-1 and TRBJ1-5; no clear D. CDR3 region: CASSQDINQPQHF. The CDR3 nucleotides are TGCGCCAGCAGCCAAGATATAAATCAGCCCCAGCATTTT.